This T cell receptor (beta chain) was sequenced for a study of blood T cells in healthy people across ages. Overall study findings and caveats: It was the long-lived donors that had more naive CD4+ cells and higher diversity than aged donors.

With a J-beta primer mix and a sample-barcoded 5' primer, a second PCR ran about 7 to 12 cycles. TCRdb re-analysed the 5' RACE reads in MiXCR, keeping a single row per CDR3 protein. Of more than 450,000 distinct CDR3 sequences listed, about 25% were seen once; the top ten hold approximately 3.7%. This clonotype has just a few counts. Antigen specificity is unknown. This sample was shared with a second study, whose subject was T cells of mothers and their children. According to that study: Over 10 million reads per mother and roughly 3 million per child were obtained. Among related mother-child pairs, overlap was slightly higher than in unrelated pairs, though not significantly.

The clonotype comes from a boy aged 2-15 years in good health. Specimen: blood.

In nucleotides, the CDR3 is TGTGCCAGCAGTAGTAAGGTACCCTACAATGAGCAGTTCTTC. Protein product: CASSSKVPYNEQFF. V usage is TRBV6-6 and J usage is TRBJ2-1; no definite D call. This CDR3 is built from 14 residues. Germline V gene data show CDR1 as MNHNY and CDR2 as SVGAGI (reference sequence). V lost 5 bases and J 2 bases, leaving 10 bases between the germline ends.